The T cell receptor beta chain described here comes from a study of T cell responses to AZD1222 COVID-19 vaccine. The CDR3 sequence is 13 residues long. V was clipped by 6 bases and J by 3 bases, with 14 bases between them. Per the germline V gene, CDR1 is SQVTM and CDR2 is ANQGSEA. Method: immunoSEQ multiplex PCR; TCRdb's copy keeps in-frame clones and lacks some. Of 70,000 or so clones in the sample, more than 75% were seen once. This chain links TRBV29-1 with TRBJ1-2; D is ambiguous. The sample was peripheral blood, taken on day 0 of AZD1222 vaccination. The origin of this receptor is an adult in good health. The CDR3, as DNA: TGCAGCGTCTTGATCGTGCGCGACTATGGCTACACCTTC. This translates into CSVLIVRDYGYTF.